This T cell receptor (beta chain) was captured in a study of blood T cell repertoires in COVID-19. Turning to the study itself: Samples representing acute and convalescent COVID-19 were sourced from the United States, Italy and Spain. The analysed material was cDNA or gDNA that came from T cells, B-cell-depleted T cells, or PBMCs.

Germline V gene sequence: CDR1 SGDLS, CDR2 YYNGEE. There are 13 residues in the CDR3. Trimming removed 3 bases at V and 5 bases at J, with 11 bases between. In the original analysis: Estimated nucleated cell counts came from reference gene primer amplification. The method was immunoSEQ multiplex PCR; TCRdb's version includes in-frame clones alone and lacks a portion of them. That table gives V, J and clone size, and the DNA gave D and trimming. In the table there are about 76,000 clones, around 86% of which are singletons. This sequence originates from a human donor in a cohort sampled during active COVID-19. Input material: peripheral blood. The gene calls are TRBV9 and TRBJ1-2, with D maybe TRBD1 (5 bases). Here the CDR3 DNA reads TGTGCCAGCAGCGCCGGGGGAGGGTATGGCTACACCTTC. It yields the protein CASSAGGGYGYTF.